This is a list of T cell receptor beta chains from one sample in a study of T cells in localized non-small cell lung cancer. Some clones are missing from TCRdb's copy, which holds only in-frame ones; the method was immunoSEQ multiplex PCR. The table lists 20,000 to 30,000 clones, roughly 90% of them singletons. The source was peripheral blood, collected before any cancer treatment. Receptors originate from a woman between 35 and 75 years old with stage I lung adenocarcinoma. The CDR3 runs from the conserved cysteine through the conserved F or W. Each record gives: CDR3 protein, CDR3 DNA, V gene, clone size, J gene, D gene, CDR3 length. D genes are given only for firm matches. For some rows the clone size is stated as once, few or many, or as a class when expanded; others skip it.

CASSETSESYEQYF TGTGCCAGCAGTGAGACCAGTGAGTCCTACGAGCAGTACTTC TRBV6-4 few TRBJ2-7 NA 14
CASSSTGGQPQHF TGTGCCAGCAGTTCGACAGGGGGGCAGCCCCAGCATTTT TRBV6-6 NA TRBJ1-5 TRBD1 13
CASRSPGLDSGELFF TGTGCAAGTCGCTCACCGGGACTCGACTCCGGGGAGCTGTTTTTT TRBV12-2 NA TRBJ2-2 NA 15
CASTHQGANTEAFF TGCGCCAGCACCCACCAGGGGGCGAACACTGAAGCTTTCTTT TRBV10-2 NA TRBJ1-1 TRBD1 14
CASSLRGNRDEQYF TGCGCCAGCAGCTTGCGGGGGAACAGGGACGAGCAGTACTTC TRBV5-1 NA TRBJ2-7 NA 14
CASRIPHPGVHEQYF TGTGCCAGCAGAATCCCCCATCCAGGGGTCCACGAGCAGTACTTC TRBV9 NA TRBJ2-7 NA 15
CASSEGTLSYEQYF TGTGCCAGCAGTGAAGGGACCCTATCCTACGAGCAGTACTTC TRBV6-1 NA TRBJ2-7 NA 14
CASSVGRSNQPQHF TGTGCCAGCAGCGTAGGCCGGAGCAATCAGCCCCAGCATTTT TRBV9 NA TRBJ1-5 NA 14
CATSRDNQPQHF TGTGCCACCAGCAGAGACAATCAGCCCCAGCATTTT TRBV15 NA TRBJ1-5 NA 12
CASSGVTEETQYF TGTGCCAGCAGCGGGGTAACTGAAGAGACCCAGTACTTC TRBV9 NA TRBJ2-5 NA 13
CASSILGRWGYTF TGTGCCAGTAGTATACTGGGCAGGTGGGGCTACACCTTC TRBV19 NA TRBJ1-2 NA 13
CASSFSGPGSYEQYF TGTGCCAGCAGTTTCTCCGGGCCTGGTTCGTACGAGCAGTACTTC TRBV27 NA TRBJ2-7 NA 15
CASRPLRAPYGYTF TGTGCCAGCAGACCCCTCCGGGCGCCCTATGGCTACACCTTC TRBV6-9 NA TRBJ1-2 NA 14
CASSFGGVDEQYF TGTGCCAGCAGTTTTGGGGGGGTAGACGAGCAGTACTTC TRBV28 NA TRBJ2-7 TRBD2 13
CASRVNVLTF TGTGCCAGCAGGGTAAACGTCCTGACTTTC TRBV2 NA TRBJ2-6 NA 10
CASSLIGQGSSPLHF TGCGCCAGCAGCCTTATCGGACAGGGGAGTTCACCCCTCCACTTT TRBV5-1 once TRBJ1-6 TRBD1 15
CASSSGAYGYTF TGTGCCAGCAGCTCAGGGGCATATGGCTACACCTTC TRBV7-2 NA TRBJ1-2 NA 12
CASSRIWTENTEAFF TGCGCCAGCAGCCGGATATGGACGGAGAACACTGAAGCTTTCTTT TRBV4-1 NA TRBJ1-1 NA 15
CASSGTRDRSNIQYF TGTGCCAGCAGTGGGACTCGGGACAGGTCAAACATTCAGTACTTC TRBV27 NA TRBJ2-4 TRBD1 15
CASSFYGQGKNYEQYF TGTGCCAGCAGTTTCTACGGACAGGGTAAAAACTACGAGCAGTACTTC TRBV28 NA TRBJ2-7 TRBD1 16
CASRPQGAITLDDYGYTF TGTGCCAGCAGACCCCAGGGGGCCATAACCTTAGACGACTATGGCTACACCTTC TRBV7-2 NA TRBJ1-2 TRBD1 18
CASSELGDEQYF TGTGCCAGCAGTGAGCTAGGGGACGAGCAGTACTTC TRBV2 NA TRBJ2-7 NA 12
CASSRTSGGAGTQYF TGTGCCAGCAGTCGGACTAGCGGGGGGGCAGGTACGCAGTATTTT TRBV2 NA TRBJ2-3 TRBD2 15
CASSLALMTGTNTGELFF TGCGCCAGCAGCTTGGCCTTAATGACAGGGACGAACACCGGGGAGCTGTTTTTT TRBV5-1 NA TRBJ2-2 TRBD1 18
CASSFGQLNSPLHF TGTGCCAGCAGCTTCGGGCAGCTGAATTCACCCCTCCACTTT TRBV5-6 NA TRBJ1-6 NA 14